This T cell receptor beta chain was captured in a study of blood T cell repertoires in COVID-19 (dated by TCRdb to between 2020 and 2021). About the investigation overall: Samples covering the acute and convalescent phases of COVID-19 were provided by collaborators in the United States, Italy and Spain. The prospective study material was composed of cDNA or gDNA derived from T cells, B-cell-depleted T cells, or PBMCs. Deeply sampled blood TCRbeta repertoires from subjects exposed to, actively infected with, or recovered from COVID-19 were included in the dataset. The repertoires were released in a freely available public database intended as a resource for research on the immune response to SARS-CoV-2. The samples were drawn from two sources: the first 160 participants of the ongoing ImmuneRACE study, and some 1,300 subjects contributed by 6 global collaborators. Sample metadata almost always included a de-identified subject ID, COVID-19 status, age in years and sex. Where available, HLA class I and class II types were taken from metadata supplied by the sample provider and were not determined by assay-based typing.

Each collaborating institution followed its own protocols to collect whole blood in K2EDTA tubes. For TCRbeta analysis, collaborators shipped samples as frozen whole blood, isolated PBMCs, or DNA extracted from either of those sample types. The germline V gene encodes CDR1 LNHDA and CDR2 SQIVND (reference sequence). V drops 5 bases and J drops 7 bases, leaving 20 bases in between. The CDR3 runs 15 amino acids, cysteine and phenylalanine included. The sequence is cut down to CDR3 DNA, 45 bases in frame from base 1. TCRbeta CDR3 regions were amplified from genomic DNA using the immunoSEQ Assay, a bias-controlled multiplex PCR. As for the authors' bioinformatics: The number of nucleated cells in each sample was estimated from the amplification of reference gene primers within the assay. Sequence reads were collapsed and filtered to measure the absolute abundance of every unique TCRbeta CDR3 rearrangement. For each sample, productive Simpson clonality was calculated by taking the square root of Simpson's diversity index across productive rearrangements. In TCRdb, the immuneACCESS table is reduced to in-frame sequences with V and J assigned. These tables do not hold every clone; where another copy was compared, an unresolved V gene accounts for under half, and the others remain unexplained. V and J calls and clone size come straight from that table; D and trimming were deduced from the DNA. This sample is represented by over 140,000 clones; about 82% of them were singletons. Clones ranked in the top ten supply more than 3.5% of the sample.

The investigation overall reported the following: How much clinical and demographic metadata was included differed by source and by participant, and the metadata was provided uncurated.

A note on this clone: Its antigen is not yet known. No quality values exist for individual bases; no much larger clone is one base distant.

Sequencing input: peripheral blood. This sequence originates from a woman of 80 years or more with active or convalescent COVID-19. Recombination connected TRBV19 to TRBJ1-2, and the D gene may be TRBD1, 6 bases matching. The CDR3: CASSPGQTGTIGYTF. The DNA sequence is TGTGCCAGTAGTCCAGGACAGACCGGGACTATTGGCTACACCTTC.